This T cell receptor beta chain originates from a study of control samples from healthy donors and cancer patients. Some clones are missing from TCRdb's copy, which holds only in-frame ones; the method was immunoSEQ multiplex PCR. Of roughly 130,000 clones detected, 80% to 90% appear once; the ten largest clones hold roughly 10%. CDR1 LNHDA and CDR2 SQIVND come from the germline V gene (reference sequence). Trimming cost V 8 bases and J 0 bases, with 8 bases left between them. The CDR3 has 14 amino acids. The chain joins TRBV19 to TRBJ2-6; D is perhaps TRBD1 (5 bases). Input material: blood. This clonotype was sampled from a woman aged 25 to 45 in good health. CDR3 region: CASGAGSGANVLTF. Written as DNA, the CDR3 is TGTGCCAGTGGGGCAGGCTCTGGGGCCAACGTCCTGACTTTC.